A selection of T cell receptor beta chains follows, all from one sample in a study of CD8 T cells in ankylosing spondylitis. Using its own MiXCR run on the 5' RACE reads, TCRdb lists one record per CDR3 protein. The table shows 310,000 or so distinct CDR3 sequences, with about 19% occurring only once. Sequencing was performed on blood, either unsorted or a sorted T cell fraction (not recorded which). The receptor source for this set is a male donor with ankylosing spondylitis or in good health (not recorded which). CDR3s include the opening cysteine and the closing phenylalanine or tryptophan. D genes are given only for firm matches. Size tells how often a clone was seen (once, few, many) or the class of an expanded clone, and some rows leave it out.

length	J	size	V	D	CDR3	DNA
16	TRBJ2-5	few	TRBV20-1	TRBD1	CSAGQTGGGFWETQYF	TGCAGTGCTGGACAGACAGGGGGCGGGTTTTGGGAGACCCAGTACTTC
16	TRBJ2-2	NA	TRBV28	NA	CASTPRGTGRTGELFF	TGTGCCAGCACCCCCCGGGGGACCGGGAGAACCGGGGAGCTGTTTTTT
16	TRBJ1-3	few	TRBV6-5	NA	CASSYSRGRDGNTIYF	TGTGCCAGCAGTTACTCTCGAGGTCGGGATGGAAACACCATATATTTT
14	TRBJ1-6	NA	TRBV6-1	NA	CASDSGAFNSPLHF	TGTGCCAGCGACAGCGGGGCCTTCAATTCACCCCTCCACTTT
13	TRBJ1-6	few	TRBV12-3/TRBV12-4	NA	CASSTHRDSPLHF	TGTGCCAGCAGCACGCACAGGGACTCACCCCTCCACTTT
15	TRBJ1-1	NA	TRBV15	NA	CATSKPRGLGTEAFF	TGTGCCACCAGCAAGCCCAGGGGACTCGGCACTGAAGCTTTCTTT
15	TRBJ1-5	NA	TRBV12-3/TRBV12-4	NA	CASSHYGFGNQPQHF	TGTGCCAGCAGCCACTACGGGTTTGGCAATCAGCCCCAGCATTTT
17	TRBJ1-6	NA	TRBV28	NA	CASSLGQIKIYNSPLHF	TGTGCCAGCAGTTTAGGACAGATTAAAATCTATAATTCACCCCTCCACTTT
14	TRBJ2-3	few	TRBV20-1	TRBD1	CSATGQGSTDTQYF	TGCAGTGCGACGGGACAGGGGAGCACAGATACGCAGTATTTT
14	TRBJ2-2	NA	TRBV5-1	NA	CASSLERNTGELFF	TGCGCCAGCAGCTTGGAAAGGAACACCGGGGAGCTGTTTTTT
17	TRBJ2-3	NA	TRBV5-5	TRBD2	CASSLSGGARGTDTQYF	TGTGCCAGCAGCTTGTCGGGGGGAGCCCGGGGCACAGATACGCAGTATTTT